This T cell receptor (beta chain) was sequenced in a study of Tregs in tolerant kidney transplant recipients. The repertoire was sequenced with immunoSEQ multiplex PCR; TCRdb's copy has only in-frame clones and lacks some. The top ten hold around 0.64% of the sample, which has about 240,000 clones, approximately 83% seen once. V shed 1 base and J 4 bases; nucleotides not matched to a gene: 6. CDR3 length: 15 amino acids. The specimen was CD4+ T cells from blood. The rearrangement uses TRBV5-3 and TRBJ2-3; 7 nucleotides match TRBD2. TRBV5-3 is an open reading frame whose function is uncertain. This sequence was found in a human donor in good health. This CDR3 reads CARSLRAGESDTQYF. The CDR3 DNA reads as TGTGCCAGAAGCTTGAGGGCGGGAGAATCAGATACGCAGTATTTT.